These T cell receptor beta chains were read from a single sample in a study of blood T cell repertoires in COVID-19. The method was immunoSEQ multiplex PCR; TCRdb's version includes in-frame clones alone and lacks a portion of them. The sample holds some 270,000 clones, about 84% seen once. The sequencing sample was made of peripheral blood. The receptors here all came from a woman of 80 years or more with COVID-19, enrolled during active disease. The CDR3 runs from the conserved cysteine through the conserved F or W. Fields, in order: J gene, V gene, D gene, CDR3 protein. D genes are given only for firm matches.

>TRBJ2-2|TRBV7-7|.
CASSIGQLNTGELFF
>TRBJ2-7|TRBV7-9|TRBD1
CASSLPGQGSYEQYF
>TRBJ1-2|TRBV10-3|.
CAISESAGANYGYTF
>TRBJ2-5|TRBV10-3|TRBD2
CAISDTSGGARETQYF
>TRBJ2-7|TRBV30|.
CAWSVMWQEQYF
>TRBJ1-1|TRBV5-1|.
CASSLDRTEAFF
>TRBJ2-3|TRBV5-1|.
CASYLEGKDTQYF
>TRBJ1-2|TRBV6-5|TRBD1
CASSPTGGVYGYTF
>TRBJ2-7|TRBV5-1|TRBD1
CASSWGQGAYEQYF
>TRBJ1-1|TRBV18|.
CASSPPGGASEAFF
>TRBJ2-5|TRBV4-1|TRBD2
CASSQFPGLATQETQYF
>TRBJ1-4|TRBV5-1|TRBD1
CASRRTGGRETNEKLFF
>TRBJ1-1|TRBV2|TRBD1
CASRVPGTVNTEAFF
>TRBJ2-3|TRBV19|TRBD2
CASSIGGARRFTDTQYF